Listed below are T cell receptor beta chains from one sample, sequenced in a study of cytomegalovirus exposure and HLA in healthy donors. Clones were sequenced by immunoSEQ multiplex PCR, and TCRdb holds only the in-frame ones, with some missing. The sample comprises approximately 190,000 clones, around 83% of which are singletons, and 1.5% to 2% rests with the top ten. Sequenced material: PBMCs. Receptors were obtained from a middle-aged man in good health and CMV-seropositive. CDR3s include the opening cysteine and the closing phenylalanine or tryptophan. Fields, in order: J gene, D gene, V gene, clone size, CDR3 length, CDR3 DNA, CDR3 protein. A D gene is named only where the DNA matches it firmly. Size tells how often a clone was seen (once, few, many) or the class of an expanded clone, and some rows leave it out.

j_call: TRBJ2-1; d_call: .; v_call: TRBV28; clone_size: .; cdr3_length: 12; cdr3_nt: TGTGCCAGCAGTTTACTACGCAATGAGCAGTTCTTC; cdr3_aa: CASSLLRNEQFF
j_call: TRBJ1-2; d_call: .; v_call: TRBV19; clone_size: .; cdr3_length: 13; cdr3_nt: TGTGCCAGTGCGGTGGGGGGGAGCTATGGCTACACCTTC; cdr3_aa: CASAVGGSYGYTF
j_call: TRBJ1-3; d_call: TRBD1; v_call: TRBV6-6; clone_size: .; cdr3_length: 15; cdr3_nt: TGTGCCAGCAGTTTAGGACAGGGGCAGGGAAACACCATATATTTT; cdr3_aa: CASSLGQGQGNTIYF
j_call: TRBJ2-5; d_call: TRBD1; v_call: TRBV29-1; clone_size: .; cdr3_length: 16; cdr3_nt: TGCAGCGTTGACGCCCCGGGGACAGTTTTCGGGGAGACCCAGTACTTC; cdr3_aa: CSVDAPGTVFGETQYF
j_call: TRBJ1-1; d_call: .; v_call: TRBV7-6; clone_size: .; cdr3_length: 12; cdr3_nt: TGTGCCAGCAGCGCAAAGAGCACTGAAGCTTTCTTT; cdr3_aa: CASSAKSTEAFF
j_call: TRBJ1-1; d_call: TRBD1; v_call: TRBV10-3; clone_size: .; cdr3_length: 19; cdr3_nt: TGTGCCATCAGTGCGGCTACCGGACAGGTCACGGGGAAGAACACTGAAGCTTTCTTT; cdr3_aa: CAISAATGQVTGKNTEAFF
j_call: TRBJ2-2; d_call: TRBD2; v_call: TRBV5-1; clone_size: once; cdr3_length: 15; cdr3_nt: TGCGCCAGCAGCTTCGCGGGAGATCAAACCGGGGAGCTGTTTTTT; cdr3_aa: CASSFAGDQTGELFF
j_call: TRBJ2-7; d_call: .; v_call: TRBV10-1; clone_size: .; cdr3_length: 14; cdr3_nt: TGCGCCAACCACGGACAGGGCCGGGGGGACGAGCAGTACTTC; cdr3_aa: CANHGQGRGDEQYF
j_call: TRBJ1-5; d_call: TRBD1; v_call: TRBV6-1; clone_size: once; cdr3_length: 14; cdr3_nt: TGTGCCAGCAACGGACAGGGAGTTCAACAGCCCCAGCATTTT; cdr3_aa: CASNGQGVQQPQHF
j_call: TRBJ1-1; d_call: TRBD1; v_call: TRBV28; clone_size: .; cdr3_length: 15; cdr3_nt: TGTGCCAGCAGGGTACAGGGGTCAAGCAACACTGAAGCTTTCTTT; cdr3_aa: CASRVQGSSNTEAFF
j_call: TRBJ2-7; d_call: TRBD1; v_call: TRBV7-8; clone_size: .; cdr3_length: 13; cdr3_nt: TGTGCCAGCAGCCCCGACAGGGGGAGCGAGCAGTACTTC; cdr3_aa: CASSPDRGSEQYF
j_call: TRBJ2-7; d_call: TRBD2; v_call: TRBV25-1; clone_size: .; cdr3_length: 17; cdr3_nt: TGTGCCAGCAGTGCCCGGACTAGCGGGAAAACAACCTACGAGCAGTACTTC; cdr3_aa: CASSARTSGKTTYEQYF
j_call: TRBJ2-1; d_call: .; v_call: TRBV7-9; clone_size: .; cdr3_length: 11; cdr3_nt: TGTGCCAGCCTCGGGGGCAATGAGCAGTTCTTC; cdr3_aa: CASLGGNEQFF
j_call: TRBJ2-5; d_call: .; v_call: TRBV5-6; clone_size: .; cdr3_length: 13; cdr3_nt: TGTGCCAGCAGCTTGGTTAGCAAAGAGACCCAGTACTTC; cdr3_aa: CASSLVSKETQYF